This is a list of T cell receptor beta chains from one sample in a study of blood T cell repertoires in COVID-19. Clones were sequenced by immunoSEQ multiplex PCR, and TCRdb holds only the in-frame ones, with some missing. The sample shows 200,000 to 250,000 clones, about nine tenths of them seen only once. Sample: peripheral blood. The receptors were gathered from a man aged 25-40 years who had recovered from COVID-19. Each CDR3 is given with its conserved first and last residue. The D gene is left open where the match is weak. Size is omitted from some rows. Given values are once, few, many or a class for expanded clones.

CDR3 protein: CASSPGGVSTNEKLFF; CDR3 DNA: TGCGCCAGCAGCCCAGGAGGGGTCTCAACTAATGAAAAACTGTTTTTT; V gene: TRBV5-1; D gene: .; J gene: TRBJ1-4; clone size: .
CDR3 protein: CASSPPGERGETQYF; CDR3 DNA: TGTGCCAGCTCACCTCCAGGGGAACGGGGCGAGACCCAGTACTTC; V gene: TRBV18; D gene: .; J gene: TRBJ2-5; clone size: .
CDR3 protein: CASILAGGLYGYTF; CDR3 DNA: TGTGCTAGCATTCTCGCGGGGGGCCTCTATGGCTACACCTTC; V gene: TRBV12-5; D gene: .; J gene: TRBJ1-2; clone size: .
CDR3 protein: CASSLASVGGGQETQYF; CDR3 DNA: TGCGCCAGCAGCTTGGCCTCGGTAGGGGGGGGTCAAGAGACCCAGTACTTC; V gene: TRBV5-1; D gene: .; J gene: TRBJ2-5; clone size: once
CDR3 protein: CASSQGDRSSLELFF; CDR3 DNA: TGCGCCAGCAGCCAAGGTGATCGTTCGTCACTCGAACTGTTTTTT; V gene: TRBV4-1; D gene: .; J gene: TRBJ1-4; clone size: .
CDR3 protein: CASSQELGTNTGELFF; CDR3 DNA: TGTGCCAGCAGCCAAGAACTGGGGACTAACACCGGGGAGCTGTTTTTT; V gene: TRBV5-6; D gene: .; J gene: TRBJ2-2; clone size: .
CDR3 protein: CASSPRSGLASTYEQYF; CDR3 DNA: TGTGCCAGCAGCCCCAGAAGCGGACTAGCGAGTACCTACGAGCAGTACTTC; V gene: TRBV4-2; D gene: TRBD2; J gene: TRBJ2-7; clone size: .
CDR3 protein: CAISDQDRGLYEQYF; CDR3 DNA: TGTGCCATCAGTGATCAAGACAGGGGGCTGTACGAGCAGTACTTC; V gene: TRBV10-3; D gene: TRBD1; J gene: TRBJ2-7; clone size: .
CDR3 protein: CASRGGQGNEKLFF; CDR3 DNA: TGCGCCAGCAGGGGTGGACAGGGAAATGAAAAACTGTTTTTT; V gene: TRBV5-1; D gene: TRBD1; J gene: TRBJ1-4; clone size: .
CDR3 protein: CASSGGLAGAWQYF; CDR3 DNA: TGTGCCAGCAGCGGCGGACTAGCGGGGGCTTGGCAGTACTTC; V gene: TRBV14; D gene: TRBD2; J gene: TRBJ2-7; clone size: .
CDR3 protein: CASSRDRGPANTGELFF; CDR3 DNA: TGTGCCAGCAGCCGGGACAGGGGGCCTGCGAACACCGGGGAGCTGTTTTTT; V gene: TRBV14; D gene: TRBD1; J gene: TRBJ2-2; clone size: .
CDR3 protein: CSGGQFDEQFF; CDR3 DNA: TGCAGCGGGGGACAGTTCGATGAGCAGTTCTTC; V gene: TRBV29-1; D gene: TRBD1; J gene: TRBJ2-1; clone size: .
CDR3 protein: CASSVSGGARYTQYF; CDR3 DNA: TGTGCCAGCAGCGTAAGCGGGGGGGCCAGGTATACGCAGTATTTT; V gene: TRBV9; D gene: TRBD2; J gene: TRBJ2-3; clone size: .
CDR3 protein: CASSQEWARDTGELFF; CDR3 DNA: TGTGCCAGCAGCCAAGAATGGGCCAGGGACACCGGGGAGCTGTTTTTT; V gene: TRBV3-1/TRBV3-2; D gene: .; J gene: TRBJ2-2; clone size: .
CDR3 protein: CASSRLAGTTYEQYF; CDR3 DNA: TGTGCCAGCAGTCGCTTAGCGGGGACAACCTACGAGCAGTACTTC; V gene: TRBV7-8; D gene: TRBD2; J gene: TRBJ2-7; clone size: .
CDR3 protein: CASSPSPGQGNEQYF; CDR3 DNA: TGTGCCAGCAGCCCTTCCCCGGGACAGGGAAACGAGCAGTACTTC; V gene: TRBV3-1/TRBV3-2; D gene: TRBD1; J gene: TRBJ2-7; clone size: .
CDR3 protein: CASSREGQSREQYF; CDR3 DNA: TGCGCCAGCAGCCGAGAGGGACAGAGCCGCGAGCAGTACTTC; V gene: TRBV10-1; D gene: TRBD1; J gene: TRBJ2-7; clone size: .
CDR3 protein: CASSPRDPANTGELFF; CDR3 DNA: TGTGCCAGCAGCCCGCGGGACCCCGCGAACACCGGGGAGCTGTTTTTT; V gene: TRBV11-3; D gene: .; J gene: TRBJ2-2; clone size: .
CDR3 protein: CASSLAVELNEKLFF; CDR3 DNA: TGTGCCAGCAGCTTGGCGGTAGAACTTAATGAAAAACTGTTTTTT; V gene: TRBV5-6; D gene: .; J gene: TRBJ1-4; clone size: .
CDR3 protein: CASSLLQSSSGANVLTF; CDR3 DNA: TGTGCCAGCAGCTTACTTCAGTCCAGCTCTGGGGCCAACGTCCTGACTTTC; V gene: TRBV11-2; D gene: .; J gene: TRBJ2-6; clone size: .
CDR3 protein: CTSSRDRLLNYGYTF; CDR3 DNA: TGCACCAGCAGCCGGGACAGACTCCTTAACTATGGCTACACCTTC; V gene: TRBV1; D gene: .; J gene: TRBJ1-2; clone size: few
CDR3 protein: CASSMRFAGPGNTIYF; CDR3 DNA: TGTGCCAGTAGTATGCGGTTTGCGGGACCAGGAAACACCATATATTTT; V gene: TRBV19; D gene: .; J gene: TRBJ1-3; clone size: .
CDR3 protein: CASRDTYEKLFF; CDR3 DNA: TGCGCCAGCAGGGACACGTATGAAAAACTGTTTTTT; V gene: TRBV10-2; D gene: .; J gene: TRBJ1-4; clone size: .
CDR3 protein: CASSTVMNTEAFF; CDR3 DNA: TGTGCCAGTAGTACCGTAATGAACACTGAAGCTTTCTTT; V gene: TRBV19; D gene: .; J gene: TRBJ1-1; clone size: .
CDR3 protein: CASSQKGLSGANVLTF; CDR3 DNA: TGTGCCAGCAGCCAAAAGGGGCTCTCTGGGGCCAACGTCCTGACTTTC; V gene: TRBV3-1/TRBV3-2; D gene: .; J gene: TRBJ2-6; clone size: .
CDR3 protein: CASSQEQGASYGNTIYF; CDR3 DNA: TGCGCCAGCAGCCAGGAACAGGGGGCTAGCTATGGAAACACCATATATTTT; V gene: TRBV4-3; D gene: TRBD1; J gene: TRBJ1-3; clone size: .
CDR3 protein: CASSYPRGGNEQFF; CDR3 DNA: TGTGCCAGCAGTTACCCGAGGGGGGGAAATGAGCAGTTCTTC; V gene: TRBV6-5; D gene: .; J gene: TRBJ2-1; clone size: once
CDR3 protein: CASSLGQGPTLSQPQHF; CDR3 DNA: TGTGCCAGCAGCTTGGGACAGGGGCCCACCCTTAGTCAGCCCCAGCATTTT; V gene: TRBV5-4; D gene: TRBD1; J gene: TRBJ1-5; clone size: .
CDR3 protein: CASSRASDASTDTQYF; CDR3 DNA: TGTGCCAGTAGTAGGGCGTCCGACGCTAGCACAGATACGCAGTATTTT; V gene: TRBV19; D gene: .; J gene: TRBJ2-3; clone size: once
CDR3 protein: CATGKYGAHNEQFF; CDR3 DNA: TGTGCCACGGGGAAGTACGGCGCCCACAATGAGCAGTTCTTC; V gene: TRBV10-3; D gene: .; J gene: TRBJ2-1; clone size: .
CDR3 protein: CASSAYTGTGLLPQHF; CDR3 DNA: TGTGCCAGCAGTGCCTACACCGGGACAGGGCTCCTACCCCAGCATTTT; V gene: TRBV6-1; D gene: TRBD1; J gene: TRBJ1-5; clone size: .
CDR3 protein: CASSSTTGGQNTEAFF; CDR3 DNA: TGTGCCAGCAGTTCAACGACAGGGGGACAGAACACTGAAGCTTTCTTT; V gene: TRBV6-5; D gene: TRBD1; J gene: TRBJ1-1; clone size: .
CDR3 protein: CASSLRLASDTQYF; CDR3 DNA: TGTGCCAGCAGCCTTAGACTAGCCTCGGATACGCAGTATTTT; V gene: TRBV7-2; D gene: TRBD2; J gene: TRBJ2-3; clone size: .
CDR3 protein: CASSPQGAVVGNTIYF; CDR3 DNA: TGTGCCAGCAGCCCGCAGGGGGCGGTAGTTGGAAACACCATATATTTT; V gene: TRBV7-2; D gene: TRBD1; J gene: TRBJ1-3; clone size: .
CDR3 protein: CASTLVGSYGYTF; CDR3 DNA: TGTGCCAGCACCTTAGTGGGCAGCTATGGCTACACCTTC; V gene: TRBV12-3/TRBV12-4; D gene: .; J gene: TRBJ1-2; clone size: .
CDR3 protein: CASSLAGTTYNEQFF; CDR3 DNA: TGTGCCAGCAGCTTAGCAGGGACAACCTACAATGAGCAGTTCTTC; V gene: TRBV11-3; D gene: .; J gene: TRBJ2-1; clone size: .
CDR3 protein: CASESSDGTGGRGIQYF; CDR3 DNA: TGTGCCAGCGAGAGTAGCGACGGGACAGGGGGTAGAGGCATTCAGTACTTC; V gene: TRBV28; D gene: TRBD1; J gene: TRBJ2-4; clone size: .
CDR3 protein: CASSGSTGGLNEQFF; CDR3 DNA: TGTGCCAGCAGTGGATCGACAGGGGGACTCAATGAGCAGTTCTTC; V gene: TRBV27; D gene: TRBD1; J gene: TRBJ2-1; clone size: .
CDR3 protein: CASRLQGGEQYF; CDR3 DNA: TGTGCCAGCAGACTCCAGGGGGGTGAGCAGTATTTT; V gene: TRBV6-5; D gene: .; J gene: TRBJ2-3; clone size: .
CDR3 protein: CASSQPVAGHLPASPLHF; CDR3 DNA: TGTGCCAGCAGCCAACCCGTCGCAGGGCATCTCCCGGCCTCACCCCTCCACTTT; V gene: TRBV4-2; D gene: .; J gene: TRBJ1-6; clone size: .
CDR3 protein: CASSEALVSSYNSPLHF; CDR3 DNA: TGTGCCAGCAGTGAAGCCCTGGTTAGCTCCTATAATTCACCCCTCCACTTT; V gene: TRBV6-1; D gene: .; J gene: TRBJ1-6; clone size: .
CDR3 protein: CASSSQGNDEAFF; CDR3 DNA: TGTGCCAGCAGTTCGCAGGGCAACGATGAAGCTTTCTTT; V gene: TRBV12-3/TRBV12-4; D gene: .; J gene: TRBJ1-1; clone size: .
CDR3 protein: CASSLVPGKNYGYTF; CDR3 DNA: TGTGCCAGCAGCTTGGTGCCGGGGAAGAACTATGGCTACACCTTC; V gene: TRBV5-4; D gene: .; J gene: TRBJ1-2; clone size: .
CDR3 protein: CASSEQGREYF; CDR3 DNA: TGTGCCAGCAGTGAACAGGGGCGGGAGTACTTC; V gene: TRBV2; D gene: .; J gene: TRBJ2-7; clone size: .
CDR3 protein: CASSLSDRVTGELFF; CDR3 DNA: TGCGCCAGCAGCTTGTCGGACAGGGTCACCGGGGAGCTGTTTTTT; V gene: TRBV5-1; D gene: TRBD1; J gene: TRBJ2-2; clone size: .
CDR3 protein: CASSLIGTAYNSPLHF; CDR3 DNA: TGTGCCAGCAGCCTTATCGGGACAGCCTATAATTCACCCCTCCACTTT; V gene: TRBV7-2; D gene: TRBD1; J gene: TRBJ1-6; clone size: .
CDR3 protein: CASSYGRVSYEQYF; CDR3 DNA: TGTGCCAGCAGTTACGGGCGGGTATCCTACGAGCAGTACTTC; V gene: TRBV6-5; D gene: .; J gene: TRBJ2-7; clone size: .
CDR3 protein: CASTPRRTGREKLFF; CDR3 DNA: TGTGCCAGCACCCCCAGAAGGACAGGAAGGGAAAAACTGTTTTTT; V gene: TRBV28; D gene: TRBD1; J gene: TRBJ1-4; clone size: .
CDR3 protein: CAVRGQGPDTQYF; CDR3 DNA: TGTGCCGTCAGGGGACAGGGGCCAGATACGCAGTATTTT; V gene: TRBV24-1; D gene: TRBD1; J gene: TRBJ2-3; clone size: .